This TCR beta chain came from a study of shared clonotypes between healthy human individuals. Sequencing was performed with immunoSEQ multiplex PCR; in TCRdb, only in-frame clones are kept and a portion is missing. There are about 2,500,000 clones in the sample; around 90% occur only once, and under 0.15% lies in the top ten. The authors divided CD4+ cells into CD45RA+ naive and CD45RA-negative memory subsets. Specimen: naive CD4+ T cells sorted from blood. Subset specified: CD45RA+ positively selected. This clonotype was obtained from a young man in good health.

The CDR3 protein is CAWMKLAGTGELFF. The DNA for the CDR3 is TGTGCCTGGATGAAACTAGCGGGAACCGGGGAGCTGTTTTTT. The chain uses TRBV30 and TRBJ2-2; 10 bases fit TRBD2. The CDR3 length is 14 residues. Trimming took 4 bases from V and 5 from J; bases not matched to a gene: 4. Germline values: CDR1 GTSNPN, CDR2 SVGIG (reference sequence).